The clone carrying this TCR beta chain was recorded at least ten times. The data were taken from a study of T cells in Graves' hyperthyroidism and ophthalmopathy. RNA transcripts gave rise to amplified TCR beta CDR3 regions. First-round RT-PCR of the TCR CDR3 relied on the HTBI primer set. TCRdb called the multiplex PCR reads again in MiXCR, with one record for every CDR3 protein. The sample consists of around 760,000 distinct CDR3 sequences, about a third of them appearing once. Graves' hyperthyroidism without ophthalmopathy progression within 18 months was termed stable. The CDR3 has 15 amino acids. V lost 1 base to trimming and J lost 2 bases, with 11 bases between them. Germline CDR1 and CDR2: SEHNR and FQNEAQ (reference sequence).

The sample taken for sequencing was blood. This TCR was recovered from a woman aged 40 to 50 with Graves' hyperthyroidism. This chain links TRBV7-9 with TRBJ1-2, with a weak D call TRBD1 (5 bases). The CDR3 reads CASSLGRGGNYGYTF. The DNA of the CDR3 is TGTGCCAGCAGCTTAGGACGCGGGGGGAACTATGGCTACACCTTC.